This T cell receptor beta chain was identified in a study of blood T cell repertoires in COVID-19. Whole-study context: Sites in the United States, Italy and Spain provided acute and convalescent COVID-19 samples. The analysed material was cDNA or gDNA that came from T cells, B-cell-depleted T cells, or PBMCs.

The ends lost 5 bases at V and 13 bases at J; junction bases unmatched: 7. The length of the CDR3 is 12 residues. Study processing details: Cell counts per sample came from amplifying reference gene primers. Assay: immunoSEQ multiplex PCR; the TCRdb copy retains only in-frame clones and omits some. V, J and clone size are those of that table, while D and trimming were read from the DNA. The sample lists under 250,000 clones; around 84% were seen once. The V and J genes are TRBV12-3 or TRBV12-4 and TRBJ1-4, with 7 nucleotides matching TRBD1. The TCR originated in a woman younger than 30 with acute or convalescent COVID-19. Sample: peripheral blood. CDR3 sequence reads: CASSTPGQRLFF. The CDR3 DNA is TGTGCCAGCAGTACACCGGGACAGAGACTGTTTTTT.